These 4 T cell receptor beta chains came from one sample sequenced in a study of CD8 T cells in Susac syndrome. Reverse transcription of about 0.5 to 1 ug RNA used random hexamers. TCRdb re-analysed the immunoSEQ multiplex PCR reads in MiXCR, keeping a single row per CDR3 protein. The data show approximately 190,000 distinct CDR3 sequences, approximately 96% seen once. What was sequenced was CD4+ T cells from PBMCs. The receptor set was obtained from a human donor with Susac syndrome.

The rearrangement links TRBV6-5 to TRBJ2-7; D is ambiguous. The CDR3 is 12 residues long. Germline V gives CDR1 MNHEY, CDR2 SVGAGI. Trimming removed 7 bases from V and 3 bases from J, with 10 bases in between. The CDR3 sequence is CASNNVGYEQYF. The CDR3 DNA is TGTGCCAGCAATAACGTCGGCTACGAGCAGTACTTC.

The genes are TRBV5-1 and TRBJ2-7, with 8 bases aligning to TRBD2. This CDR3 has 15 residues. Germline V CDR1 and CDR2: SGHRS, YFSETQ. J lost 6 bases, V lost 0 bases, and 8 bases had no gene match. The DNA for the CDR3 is TGCGCCAGCAGCTTGGGGAGCGGGGGCACCGGCGAGCAGTACTTC. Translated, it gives CASSLGSGGTGEQYF.

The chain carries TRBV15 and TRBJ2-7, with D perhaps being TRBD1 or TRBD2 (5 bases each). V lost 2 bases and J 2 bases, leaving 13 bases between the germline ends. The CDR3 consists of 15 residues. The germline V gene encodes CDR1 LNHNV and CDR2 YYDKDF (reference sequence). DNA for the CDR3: TGTGCCACCAGCAGATCCGGGACGCCAGCCTACGAGCAGTACTTC. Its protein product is CATSRSGTPAYEQYF.

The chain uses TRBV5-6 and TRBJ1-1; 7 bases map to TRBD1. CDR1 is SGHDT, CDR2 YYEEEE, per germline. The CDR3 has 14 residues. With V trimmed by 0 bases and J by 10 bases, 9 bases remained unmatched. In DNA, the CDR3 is TGTGCCAGCAGCTTGGTAAGGGCAGGGGGGAGAGCTTTCTTT. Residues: CASSLVRAGGRAFF.